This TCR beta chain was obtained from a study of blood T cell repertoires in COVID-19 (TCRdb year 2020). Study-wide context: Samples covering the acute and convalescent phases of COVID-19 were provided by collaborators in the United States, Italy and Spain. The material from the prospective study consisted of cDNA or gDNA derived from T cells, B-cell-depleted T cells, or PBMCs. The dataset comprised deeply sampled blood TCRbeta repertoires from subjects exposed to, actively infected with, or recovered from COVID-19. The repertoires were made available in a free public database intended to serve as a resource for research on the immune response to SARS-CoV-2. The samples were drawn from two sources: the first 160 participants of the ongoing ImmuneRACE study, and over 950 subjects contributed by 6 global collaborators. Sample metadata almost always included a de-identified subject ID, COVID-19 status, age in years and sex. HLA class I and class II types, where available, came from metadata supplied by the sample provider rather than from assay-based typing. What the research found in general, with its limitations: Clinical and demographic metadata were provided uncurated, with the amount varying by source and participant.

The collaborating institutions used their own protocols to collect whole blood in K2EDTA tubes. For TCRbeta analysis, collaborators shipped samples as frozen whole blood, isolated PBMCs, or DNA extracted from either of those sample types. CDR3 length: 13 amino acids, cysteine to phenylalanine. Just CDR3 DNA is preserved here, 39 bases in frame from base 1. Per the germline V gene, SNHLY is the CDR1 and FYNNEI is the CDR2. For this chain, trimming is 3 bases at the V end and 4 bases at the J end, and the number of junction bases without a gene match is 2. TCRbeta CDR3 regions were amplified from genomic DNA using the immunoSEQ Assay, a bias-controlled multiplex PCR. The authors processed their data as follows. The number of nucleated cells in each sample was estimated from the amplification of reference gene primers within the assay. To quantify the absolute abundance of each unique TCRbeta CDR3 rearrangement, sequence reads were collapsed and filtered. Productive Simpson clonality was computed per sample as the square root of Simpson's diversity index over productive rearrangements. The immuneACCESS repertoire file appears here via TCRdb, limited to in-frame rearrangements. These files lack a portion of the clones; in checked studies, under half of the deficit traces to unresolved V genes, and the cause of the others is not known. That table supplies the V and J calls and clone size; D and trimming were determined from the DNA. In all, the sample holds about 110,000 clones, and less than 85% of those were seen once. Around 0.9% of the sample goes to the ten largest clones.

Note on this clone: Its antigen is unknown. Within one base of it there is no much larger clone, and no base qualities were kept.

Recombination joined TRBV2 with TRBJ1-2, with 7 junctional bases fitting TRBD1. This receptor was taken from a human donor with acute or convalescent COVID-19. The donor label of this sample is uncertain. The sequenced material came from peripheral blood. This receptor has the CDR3 CASSDTGAYGYTF. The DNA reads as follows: TGTGCCAGCAGTGACACAGGGGCCTATGGCTACACCTTC.